The present TCR beta chain was sequenced within a study of T-cell memory formation after mild COVID-19. Study results and limitations: Day 37-peaking second-wave clones had unconfirmed SARS-CoV-2 specificity. Mainly CM and EM harbored the contracting CD4+ clones; mainly EMRA harbored the CD8+ ones. Memory from before infection featured some responding clones, which suggests cross-reactive memory joined.

The germline V gene encodes CDR1 KGHDR and CDR2 SFDVKD. Trimming removed 6 bases at V and 3 bases at J, with 10 bases between. The CDR3 extends over 13 amino acids. This clonotype was observed a few times. The antigen is unknown. From 5'RACE with constant-segment primers came TCR alpha and TCR beta cDNA libraries that carried sample barcodes and UMIs. TCRdb called the 5' RACE reads again in MiXCR, with one record for every CDR3 protein. The sample has fewer than 95,000 distinct CDR3 sequences, about 12% seen once. The chain recombines TRBV24-1 with TRBJ1-2; no reliable D call. What was sequenced was PBMCs or a T cell subset sorted from them (not recorded which). The sequence derives from an adult woman who had mild COVID-19 (a few samples of this study predate the infection). Cell type and time point are not known. Here the CDR3 reads CATSRGLDYGYTF. The CDR3 bases are TGTGCCACCAGTCGGGGTTTGGACTATGGCTACACCTTC.